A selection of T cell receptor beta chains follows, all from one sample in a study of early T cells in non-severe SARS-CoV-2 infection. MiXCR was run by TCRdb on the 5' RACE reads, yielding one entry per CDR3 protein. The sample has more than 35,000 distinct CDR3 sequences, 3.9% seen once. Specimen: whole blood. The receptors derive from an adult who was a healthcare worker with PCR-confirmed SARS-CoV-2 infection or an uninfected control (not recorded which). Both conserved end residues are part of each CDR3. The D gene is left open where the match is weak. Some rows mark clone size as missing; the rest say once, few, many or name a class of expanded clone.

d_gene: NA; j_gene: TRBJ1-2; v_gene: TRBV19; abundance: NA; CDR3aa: CASSMYLGTAPLSYGYTF; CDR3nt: TGTGCCAGTAGTATGTACCTAGGCACGGCACCTTTAAGCTATGGCTACACCTTC
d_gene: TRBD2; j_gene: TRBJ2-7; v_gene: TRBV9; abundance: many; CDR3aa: CASSVEGLAGEQYF; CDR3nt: TGTGCCAGCAGCGTAGAGGGACTAGCGGGCGAGCAGTACTTC
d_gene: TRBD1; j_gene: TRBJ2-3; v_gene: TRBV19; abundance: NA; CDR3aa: CASSQGQTDTQYF; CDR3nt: TGTGCCAGTAGCCAGGGACAGACAGATACGCAGTATTTT
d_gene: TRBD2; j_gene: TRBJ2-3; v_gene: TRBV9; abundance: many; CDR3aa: CASSEGLAGVTDTQYF; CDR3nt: TGTGCCAGCAGCGAGGGACTAGCGGGGGTCACAGATACGCAGTATTTT
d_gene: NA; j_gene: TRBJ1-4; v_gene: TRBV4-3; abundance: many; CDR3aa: CASSPSWPDHEKLFF; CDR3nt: TGCGCCAGCAGCCCATCGTGGCCCGACCACGAAAAACTGTTTTTT
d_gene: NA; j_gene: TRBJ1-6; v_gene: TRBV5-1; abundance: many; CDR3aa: CASSLALTPDNSPLHF; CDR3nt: TGCGCCAGCAGCTTGGCCTTGACACCCGATAATTCACCCCTCCACTTT
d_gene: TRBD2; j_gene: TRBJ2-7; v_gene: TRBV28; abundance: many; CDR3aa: CASRTGLAGDYEQYF; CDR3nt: TGTGCCAGCAGAACGGGACTAGCGGGGGACTACGAGCAGTACTTC
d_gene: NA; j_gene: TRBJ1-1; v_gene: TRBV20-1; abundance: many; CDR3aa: CSAKTNNHPEAFF; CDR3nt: TGCAGTGCCAAGACAAATAACCATCCTGAAGCTTTCTTT
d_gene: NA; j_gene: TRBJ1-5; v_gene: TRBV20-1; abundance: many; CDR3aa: CSARDRGGNQPQHF; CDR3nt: TGCAGTGCTAGAGACAGGGGAGGCAATCAGCCCCAGCATTTT
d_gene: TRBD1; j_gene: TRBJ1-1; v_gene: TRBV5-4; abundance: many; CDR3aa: CASSGGQDRPEAFF; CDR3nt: TGTGCCAGCAGCGGGGGACAGGACCGGCCTGAAGCTTTCTTT
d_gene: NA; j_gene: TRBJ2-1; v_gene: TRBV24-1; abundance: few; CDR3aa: CATSDPTGSSYNEQFF; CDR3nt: TGTGCCACCAGTGATCCTACTGGAAGCTCCTACAATGAGCAGTTCTTC
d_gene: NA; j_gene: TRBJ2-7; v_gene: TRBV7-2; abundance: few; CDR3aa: CASSYGNGEQYF; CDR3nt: TGTGCCAGCAGCTACGGTAACGGCGAGCAGTACTTC
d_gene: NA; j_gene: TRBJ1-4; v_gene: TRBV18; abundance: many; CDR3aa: CASSPPAAGNEKLFF; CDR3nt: TGTGCCAGCTCACCACCTGCGGCGGGTAATGAAAAACTGTTTTTT
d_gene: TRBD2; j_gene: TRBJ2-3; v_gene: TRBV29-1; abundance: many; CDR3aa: CSVGSGGTSQGKKADTQYF; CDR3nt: TGCAGCGTTGGTTCTGGCGGGACTAGTCAAGGGAAGAAAGCAGATACGCAGTATTTT
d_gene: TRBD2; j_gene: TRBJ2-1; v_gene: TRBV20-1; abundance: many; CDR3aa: CSAPSGRTYNEQFF; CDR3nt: TGCAGTGCCCCCAGCGGGAGAACTTACAATGAGCAGTTCTTC
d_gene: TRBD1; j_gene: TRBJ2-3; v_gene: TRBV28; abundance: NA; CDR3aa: CASRQGWDTQYF; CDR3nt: TGTGCCAGCAGACAGGGGTGGGATACGCAGTATTTT
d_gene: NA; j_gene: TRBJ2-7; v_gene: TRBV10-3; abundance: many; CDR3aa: CAISDRGGNEQYF; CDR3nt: TGTGCCATCAGTGACAGGGGTGGGAACGAGCAGTACTTC
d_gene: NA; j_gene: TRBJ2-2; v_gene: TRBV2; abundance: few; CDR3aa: CASRRTNTGELFF; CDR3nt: TGTGCCAGCCGGCGGACTAACACCGGGGAGCTGTTTTTT
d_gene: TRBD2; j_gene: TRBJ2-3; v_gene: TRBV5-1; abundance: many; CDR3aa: CASSLREASSTDTQYF; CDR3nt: TGCGCCAGCAGCTTGCGGGAGGCTTCTAGCACAGATACGCAGTATTTT
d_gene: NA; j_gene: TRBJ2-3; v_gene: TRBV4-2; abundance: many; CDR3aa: CASRNRADSTDTQYF; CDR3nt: TGTGCCAGCAGGAACCGAGCGGACAGCACAGATACGCAGTATTTT
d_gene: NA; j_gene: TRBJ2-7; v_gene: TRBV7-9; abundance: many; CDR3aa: CASSLATSYEQYF; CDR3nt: TGTGCCAGCAGCTTAGCGACCTCCTACGAGCAGTACTTC
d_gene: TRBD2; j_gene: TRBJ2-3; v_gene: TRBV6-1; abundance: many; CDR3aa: CASSEGRSGRFADTQYF; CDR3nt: TGTGCCAGCAGTGAAGGCCGGAGCGGGAGATTTGCAGATACGCAGTATTTT
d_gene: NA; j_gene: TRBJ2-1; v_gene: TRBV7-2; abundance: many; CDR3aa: CASSGGALGGEQFF; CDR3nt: TGTGCCAGCAGTGGCGGGGCGCTTGGTGGTGAGCAGTTCTTC
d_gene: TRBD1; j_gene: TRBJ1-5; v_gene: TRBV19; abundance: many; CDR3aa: CASSPTGALNQPQHF; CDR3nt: TGTGCCAGTAGTCCGACAGGGGCCCTAAATCAGCCCCAGCATTTT
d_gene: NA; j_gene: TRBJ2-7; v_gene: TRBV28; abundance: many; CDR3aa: CASSLNPASYEQYF; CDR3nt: TGTGCCAGCAGTTTAAACCCAGCCTCCTACGAGCAGTACTTC
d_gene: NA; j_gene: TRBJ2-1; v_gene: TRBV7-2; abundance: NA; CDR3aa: CASRQESKEQFF; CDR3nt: TGTGCCAGCAGACAAGAGTCCAAAGAGCAGTTCTTC
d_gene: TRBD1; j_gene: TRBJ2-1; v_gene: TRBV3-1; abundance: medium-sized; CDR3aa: CASSDRVKSPLSNEQFF; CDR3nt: TGTGCCAGCAGTGACAGGGTTAAGAGTCCCCTTTCAAATGAGCAGTTCTTC
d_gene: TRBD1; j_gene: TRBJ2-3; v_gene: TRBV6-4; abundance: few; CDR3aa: CASSQGVEHTDTQYF; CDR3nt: TGTGCCAGCAGTCAGGGGGTTGAACACACAGATACGCAGTATTTT
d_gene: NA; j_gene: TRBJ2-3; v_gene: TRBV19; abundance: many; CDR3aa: CASSTQGSFTDTQYF; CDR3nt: TGTGCCAGTAGTACCCAGGGATCCTTCACCGATACGCAGTATTTT